This T cell receptor (beta chain) was profiled in a study of beta chain features in type 1 diabetes. Overall study: Cells sorted and examined across all samples totaled over 95 million.

Expressed TCRB transcripts were sequenced because the entire RNA isolate underwent reverse transcription. Method: immunoSEQ multiplex PCR; TCRdb's copy keeps in-frame clones and lacks some. Of about 300,000 clones detected, about 8% appear once; the ten largest clones hold about 0.93%. V was clipped by 5 bases and J by 6 bases; unmatched bases: 8. Looked up from germline, CDR1 is MRHNA and CDR2 is SNTAGT. The CDR3 has 15 residues. Without exception, sorted populations had purity beyond 98%. In this sample, this clone turned up many times. Its antigen is undetermined. Study-wide findings and caveats: PCR might favor shorter templates, equally in patients and controls.

This chain uses TRBV6-4 with TRBJ2-1, with 9 bases identical to TRBD1. This receptor was identified in a young woman in good health. The sequenced sample was central memory CD4+ T cells from blood. Written as DNA, the CDR3 is TGTGCCAGCAGTTCCGGGACAGGGAAAACCAATGAGCAGTTCTTC. Its translation is CASSSGTGKTNEQFF.